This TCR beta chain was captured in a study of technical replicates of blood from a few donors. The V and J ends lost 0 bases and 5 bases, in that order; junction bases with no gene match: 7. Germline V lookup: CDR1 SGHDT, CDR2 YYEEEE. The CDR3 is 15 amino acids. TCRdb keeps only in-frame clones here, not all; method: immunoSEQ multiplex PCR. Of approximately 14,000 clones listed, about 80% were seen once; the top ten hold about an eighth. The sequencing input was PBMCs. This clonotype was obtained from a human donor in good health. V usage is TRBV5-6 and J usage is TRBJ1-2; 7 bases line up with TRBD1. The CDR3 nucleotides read TGTGCCAGCAGCTTGGTGGAGGGGGCGCAGTATGGCTACACCTTC. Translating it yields CASSLVEGAQYGYTF.